The rows below give T cell receptor beta chains drawn from one sample of a study of cytomegalovirus exposure and HLA in healthy donors. The protocol was immunoSEQ multiplex PCR, while the TCRdb copy is restricted to in-frame clones and leaves out a portion. In the table there are about 210,000 clones, about 83% of which are singletons. Sequencing was performed on PBMCs. These receptors originate from a man aged 35-49 years in good health and CMV-seropositive. The CDR3 runs from the conserved cysteine through the conserved F or W. D genes are given only for firm matches. Size values are once, few and many counts, or a class for expanded clones, and some rows have none.

j_gene: TRBJ2-2; d_gene: -; abundance: once; v_gene: TRBV29-1; CDR3aa: CSVADTGELFF; CDR3nt: TGCAGCGTTGCGGACACCGGGGAGCTGTTTTTT
j_gene: TRBJ2-5; d_gene: TRBD1; abundance: -; v_gene: TRBV7-6; CDR3aa: CASSLAGQGDETQYF; CDR3nt: TGTGCCAGCAGCTTAGCAGGGCAGGGGGATGAGACCCAGTACTTC
j_gene: TRBJ1-2; d_gene: -; abundance: -; v_gene: TRBV27; CDR3aa: CASSLSPINYGYTF; CDR3nt: TGTGCCAGCAGTTTATCACCTATAAACTATGGCTACACCTTC
j_gene: TRBJ2-7; d_gene: -; abundance: once; v_gene: TRBV19; CDR3aa: CASSKDLTGTYEQYF; CDR3nt: TGTGCCAGTAGTAAGGATCTAACAGGAACCTACGAGCAGTACTTC
j_gene: TRBJ1-1; d_gene: TRBD1; abundance: once; v_gene: TRBV29-1; CDR3aa: CSVRQGSDTEAFF; CDR3nt: TGCAGCGTTCGACAGGGCTCGGACACTGAAGCTTTCTTT
j_gene: TRBJ1-6; d_gene: -; abundance: -; v_gene: TRBV6-4; CDR3aa: CASAQGTNSPLHF; CDR3nt: TGTGCCAGCGCGCAGGGCACCAATTCACCCCTCCACTTT
j_gene: TRBJ1-5; d_gene: -; abundance: -; v_gene: TRBV25-1; CDR3aa: CASSGSGRGQPQHF; CDR3nt: TGTGCCAGCAGTGGGTCAGGGCGCGGTCAGCCCCAGCATTTT
j_gene: TRBJ1-4; d_gene: -; abundance: -; v_gene: TRBV19; CDR3aa: CASRIGAGPEKLFF; CDR3nt: TGTGCCAGTAGGATAGGGGCAGGCCCTGAAAAACTGTTTTTT
j_gene: TRBJ1-3; d_gene: -; abundance: -; v_gene: TRBV6-1; CDR3aa: CASLKEISGNTIYF; CDR3nt: TGTGCCAGCCTTAAGGAGATTTCGGGAAACACCATATATTTT
j_gene: TRBJ1-3; d_gene: TRBD1; abundance: -; v_gene: TRBV4-2; CDR3aa: CASGPGQGSGNTIYF; CDR3nt: TGTGCCAGCGGGCCGGGACAGGGCTCTGGAAACACCATATATTTT
j_gene: TRBJ2-1; d_gene: TRBD2; abundance: -; v_gene: TRBV4-2; CDR3aa: CASSQDTSGRDNEQFF; CDR3nt: TGTGCCAGCAGCCAAGACACTAGCGGGAGGGACAATGAGCAGTTCTTC
j_gene: TRBJ1-1; d_gene: -; abundance: -; v_gene: TRBV30; CDR3aa: CAWTPGGLGTEAFF; CDR3nt: TGTGCCTGGACTCCGGGAGGGCTGGGCACTGAAGCTTTCTTT
j_gene: TRBJ1-2; d_gene: TRBD1; abundance: -; v_gene: TRBV7-2; CDR3aa: CASSPVPGQTNYGYTF; CDR3nt: TGTGCCAGCAGCCCCGTACCGGGACAGACGAATTATGGCTACACCTTC
j_gene: TRBJ2-7; d_gene: -; abundance: -; v_gene: TRBV25-1; CDR3aa: CASSVSAGLSYEQYF; CDR3nt: TGTGCCAGCAGCGTCTCGGCGGGATTGTCCTACGAGCAGTACTTC
j_gene: TRBJ1-2; d_gene: TRBD1; abundance: -; v_gene: TRBV5-1; CDR3aa: CASSHGQGGHGYGYTF; CDR3nt: TGCGCCAGCAGTCATGGACAGGGGGGGCATGGCTATGGCTACACCTTC
j_gene: TRBJ1-1; d_gene: -; abundance: -; v_gene: TRBV5-4; CDR3aa: CASSLDQGVGWQAFF; CDR3nt: TGTGCCAGCAGCTTGGATCAGGGTGTGGGGTGGCAAGCTTTCTTT
j_gene: TRBJ2-3; d_gene: -; abundance: -; v_gene: TRBV5-1; CDR3aa: CASSLRGSTDTQYF; CDR3nt: TGCGCCAGCAGCTTGAGGGGATCCACAGATACGCAGTATTTT
j_gene: TRBJ2-7; d_gene: TRBD2; abundance: -; v_gene: TRBV6-6; CDR3aa: CASSLTSNEQYF; CDR3nt: TGTGCCAGCAGTTTGACTAGCAACGAGCAGTACTTC
j_gene: TRBJ1-1; d_gene: -; abundance: once; v_gene: TRBV5-4; CDR3aa: CASSLPRGESEAFF; CDR3nt: TGTGCCAGCAGCCTTCCCCGGGGGGAATCTGAAGCTTTCTTT
j_gene: TRBJ1-5; d_gene: TRBD1; abundance: -; v_gene: TRBV10-3; CDR3aa: CAISEGQGAGQPQHF; CDR3nt: TGTGCCATCAGTGAGGGACAGGGGGCAGGTCAGCCCCAGCATTTT
j_gene: TRBJ1-1; d_gene: -; abundance: -; v_gene: TRBV18; CDR3aa: CASSPGQNTEAFF; CDR3nt: TGTGCCAGCTCACCGGGACAGAACACTGAAGCTTTCTTT
j_gene: TRBJ1-2; d_gene: TRBD1; abundance: -; v_gene: TRBV7-2; CDR3aa: CASSFSGTARTYGYTF; CDR3nt: TGTGCCAGCAGCTTCTCCGGGACAGCTCGAACATATGGCTACACCTTC
j_gene: TRBJ2-3; d_gene: TRBD1; abundance: -; v_gene: TRBV19; CDR3aa: CASSPRTGFTDTQYF; CDR3nt: TGTGCCAGTAGTCCCAGGACAGGCTTCACAGATACGCAGTATTTT
j_gene: TRBJ2-1; d_gene: TRBD2; abundance: -; v_gene: TRBV5-1; CDR3aa: CASSPGLVLDEQFF; CDR3nt: TGCGCCAGCAGCCCCGGACTAGTCTTGGATGAGCAGTTCTTC
j_gene: TRBJ2-2; d_gene: -; abundance: -; v_gene: TRBV5-1; CDR3aa: CASSLEGGGNTGELFF; CDR3nt: TGCGCCAGCAGCTTGGAAGGTGGGGGCAACACCGGGGAGCTGTTTTTT
j_gene: TRBJ1-2; d_gene: TRBD1; abundance: once; v_gene: TRBV29-1; CDR3aa: CSVRQGQGIYGYTF; CDR3nt: TGCAGCGTCCGACAGGGACAGGGGATCTATGGCTACACCTTC
j_gene: TRBJ1-2; d_gene: -; abundance: -; v_gene: TRBV19; CDR3aa: CASSPQGLPLTTGYTF; CDR3nt: TGTGCCAGTAGTCCGCAGGGTTTGCCGCTTACAACTGGCTACACCTTC
j_gene: TRBJ2-7; d_gene: TRBD1; abundance: -; v_gene: TRBV2; CDR3aa: CASRPRQGAYEQYF; CDR3nt: TGTGCCAGCAGGCCGCGTCAGGGGGCCTACGAGCAGTACTTC
j_gene: TRBJ1-2; d_gene: -; abundance: -; v_gene: TRBV6-5; CDR3aa: CASSYSFRTDYGYTF; CDR3nt: TGTGCCAGCAGTTACTCGTTCCGGACAGACTATGGCTACACCTTC
j_gene: TRBJ2-3; d_gene: TRBD2; abundance: once; v_gene: TRBV19; CDR3aa: CASSSRTSGRGNTQYF; CDR3nt: TGTGCCAGTAGTTCCCGGACTAGCGGGAGAGGAAATACGCAGTATTTT
j_gene: TRBJ2-2; d_gene: -; abundance: few; v_gene: TRBV7-7; CDR3aa: CASSLAGTKEELFF; CDR3nt: TGTGCCAGCAGCTTAGCTGGGACAAAGGAGGAGCTGTTTTTT
j_gene: TRBJ1-1; d_gene: -; abundance: -; v_gene: TRBV6-1; CDR3aa: CATGGGLEAFF; CDR3nt: TGTGCCACCGGGGGGGGGCTTGAAGCTTTCTTT
j_gene: TRBJ2-2; d_gene: -; abundance: -; v_gene: TRBV4-1; CDR3aa: CASSQRSQSNTGELFF; CDR3nt: TGCGCCAGCAGCCAAAGGAGTCAGTCGAACACCGGGGAGCTGTTTTTT